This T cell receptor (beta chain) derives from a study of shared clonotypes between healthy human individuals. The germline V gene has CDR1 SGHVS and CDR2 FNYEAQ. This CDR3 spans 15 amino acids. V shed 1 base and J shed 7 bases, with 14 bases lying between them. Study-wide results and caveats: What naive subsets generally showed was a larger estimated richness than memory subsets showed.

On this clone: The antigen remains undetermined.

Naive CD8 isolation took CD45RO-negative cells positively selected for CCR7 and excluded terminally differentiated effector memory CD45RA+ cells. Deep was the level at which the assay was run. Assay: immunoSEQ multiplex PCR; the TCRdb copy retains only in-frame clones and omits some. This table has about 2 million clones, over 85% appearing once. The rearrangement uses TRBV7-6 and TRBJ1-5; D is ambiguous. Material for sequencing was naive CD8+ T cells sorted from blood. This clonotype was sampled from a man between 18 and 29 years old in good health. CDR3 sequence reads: CASSLGPPTSQPQHF. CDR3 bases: TGTGCCAGCAGCTTAGGACCCCCTACCAGCCAGCCCCAGCATTTT.